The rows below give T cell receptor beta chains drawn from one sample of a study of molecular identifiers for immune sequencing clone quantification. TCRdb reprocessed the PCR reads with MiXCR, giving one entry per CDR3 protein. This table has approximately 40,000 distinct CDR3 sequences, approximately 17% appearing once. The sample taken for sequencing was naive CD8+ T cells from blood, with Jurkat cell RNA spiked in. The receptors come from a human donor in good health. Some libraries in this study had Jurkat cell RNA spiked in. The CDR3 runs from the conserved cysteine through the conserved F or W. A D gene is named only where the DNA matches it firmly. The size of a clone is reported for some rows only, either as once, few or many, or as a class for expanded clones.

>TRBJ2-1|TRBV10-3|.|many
CAISVGTEQFF
TGTGCCATCAGTGTAGGAACTGAGCAGTTCTTC
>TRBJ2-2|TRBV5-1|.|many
CASSKTGELFF
TGCGCCAGCAGTAAGACCGGGGAGCTGTTTTTT
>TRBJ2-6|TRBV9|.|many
CASSVGRSGANVLTF
TGTGCCAGCAGCGTCGGACGCTCTGGGGCCAACGTCCTGACTTTC
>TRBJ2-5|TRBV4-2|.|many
CASSEDTPLVETQYF
TGTGCCAGCAGTGAGGACACACCCTTGGTCGAGACCCAGTACTTC
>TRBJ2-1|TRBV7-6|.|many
CASSLTSEQFF
TGTGCCAGCAGCTTAACTAGCGAGCAGTTCTTC
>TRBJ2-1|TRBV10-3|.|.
CAIGSYNEQFF
TGTGCCATCGGCAGCTACAATGAGCAGTTCTTC
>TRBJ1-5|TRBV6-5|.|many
CASSYSFPRGEPQHF
TGTGCCAGCAGTTACAGCTTCCCCCGCGGGGAGCCCCAGCATTTT
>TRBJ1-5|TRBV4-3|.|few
CASSQDRINQPQHF
TGCGCCAGCAGCCAAGACCGAATAAATCAGCCCCAGCATTTT
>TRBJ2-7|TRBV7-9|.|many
CASRGDPGDSYEQYF
TGTGCCAGCAGAGGTGACCCCGGGGACTCCTACGAGCAGTACTTC
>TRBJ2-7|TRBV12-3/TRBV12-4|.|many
CASMQGSYEQYF
TGTGCCAGCATGCAAGGATCCTACGAGCAGTACTTC
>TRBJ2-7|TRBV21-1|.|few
CASSKRGTDQIRYEQYF
TGTGCCAGCAGCAAACGAGGGACTGATCAGATACGCTACGAGCAGTACTTC
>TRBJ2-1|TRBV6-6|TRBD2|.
CASSYSGTYNEQFF
TGTGCCAGCAGCTATAGCGGGACCTACAATGAGCAGTTCTTC
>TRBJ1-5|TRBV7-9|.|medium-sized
CASSTQSQPQHF
TGTGCCAGCAGCACCCAGAGTCAGCCCCAGCATTTT
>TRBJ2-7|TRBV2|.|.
CASISGGVYEQYF
TGTGCCAGCATAAGCGGTGGGGTCTACGAGCAGTACTTC
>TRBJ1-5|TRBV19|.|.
CASSPLGGNQPQHF
TGTGCCAGTAGTCCCCTCGGGGGCAATCAGCCCCAGCATTTT
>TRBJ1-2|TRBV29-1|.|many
CSVPNSYGYTF
TGCAGCGTTCCAAATTCCTATGGCTACACCTTC
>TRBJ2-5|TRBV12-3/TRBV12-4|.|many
CASSLPGFGETQYF
TGTGCCAGCAGTTTACCGGGGTTTGGGGAGACCCAGTACTTC
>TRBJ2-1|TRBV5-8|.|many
CASSPHGRSSYNEQFF
TGTGCCAGCAGCCCTCACGGGCGGAGCTCCTACAATGAGCAGTTCTTC
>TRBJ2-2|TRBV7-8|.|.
CASSLLNTGELFF
TGTGCCAGCAGCTTACTGAACACCGGGGAGCTGTTTTTT
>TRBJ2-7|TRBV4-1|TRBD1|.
CASSQISTGSYEQYF
TGCGCCAGCAGCCAAATTTCGACAGGGTCCTACGAGCAGTACTTC
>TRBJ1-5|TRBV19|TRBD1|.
CASSTRDSYNQPQHF
TGTGCCAGTAGTACCCGGGACAGCTACAATCAGCCCCAGCATTTT
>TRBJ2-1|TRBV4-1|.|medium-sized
CASSQVADYYNEQFF
TGCGCCAGCAGCCAAGTTGCGGACTATTACAATGAGCAGTTCTTC
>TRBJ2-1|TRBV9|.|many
CASSVVGTEQFF
TGTGCCAGCAGCGTAGTAGGGACTGAGCAGTTCTTC
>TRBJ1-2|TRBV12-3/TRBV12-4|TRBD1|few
CASSLGQEANYGYTF
TGTGCCAGCAGTTTGGGACAGGAAGCTAACTATGGCTACACCTTC
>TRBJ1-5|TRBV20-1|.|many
CSARVWDPNQPQHF
TGCAGTGCTAGAGTGTGGGACCCCAATCAGCCCCAGCATTTT
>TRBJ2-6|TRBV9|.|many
CASGEGPSGANVLTF
TGTGCCAGCGGAGAGGGGCCCTCTGGGGCCAACGTCCTGACTTTC
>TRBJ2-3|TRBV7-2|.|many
CASSLGGEGTPYFTDTQYF
TGTGCCAGCAGCTTAGGTGGCGAAGGGACACCTTACTTCACAGATACGCAGTATTTT